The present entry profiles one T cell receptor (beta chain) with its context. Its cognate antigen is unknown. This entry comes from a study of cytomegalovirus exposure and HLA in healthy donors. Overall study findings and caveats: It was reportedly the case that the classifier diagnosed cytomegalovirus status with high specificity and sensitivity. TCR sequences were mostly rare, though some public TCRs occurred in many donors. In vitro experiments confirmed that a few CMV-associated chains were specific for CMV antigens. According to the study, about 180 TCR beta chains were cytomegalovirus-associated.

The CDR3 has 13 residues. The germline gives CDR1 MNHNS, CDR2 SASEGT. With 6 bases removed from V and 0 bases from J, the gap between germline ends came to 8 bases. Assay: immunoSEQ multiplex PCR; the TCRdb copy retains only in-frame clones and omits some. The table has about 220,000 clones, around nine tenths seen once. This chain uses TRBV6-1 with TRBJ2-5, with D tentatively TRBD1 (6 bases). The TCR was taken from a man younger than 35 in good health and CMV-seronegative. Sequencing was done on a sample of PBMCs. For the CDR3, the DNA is TGTGCCAGCAGAAACAGGGACCAAGAGACCCAGTACTTC. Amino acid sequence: CASRNRDQETQYF.